Below, one T cell receptor beta chain is given with its context. This sample is part of a study of OX40 agonist ivuxolimab in advanced cancers. This table comes from immunoSEQ multiplex PCR, and its TCRdb copy is limited to in-frame clones, with some not included. This table holds under 95,000 clones, 89% found once. The receptor was derived from an adult with an advanced solid tumor such as melanoma, head and neck, liver or kidney cancer. The sequenced sample was CD4+ or CD8+ T cells sorted from blood, obtained in a trial of the OX40 agonist ivuxolimab.

The CDR3 DNA reads as TGTGCCAGCAGCTTAGATGGGACAGGGGCTTTCTCTGGGGCCAACGTCCTGACTTTC. It yields the protein CASSLDGTGAFSGANVLTF. V and J are TRBV11-2 and TRBJ2-6; 10 bases match TRBD1. J lost 0 bases, V lost 0 bases, and 5 bases had no gene match. CDR1 and CDR2 from the germline V gene are SGHAT and FQNNGV. This CDR3 comprises 19 residues. The entire variable domain, with the rest obtained from reference TRBV11-2 and TRBJ2-6, is as follows: EAGVAQSPRYKIIEKRQSVAFWCNPISGHATLYWYQQILGQGPKLLIQFQNNGVVDDSQLPKDRFSAERLKGVDSTLKIQPAKLEDSAVYLCASSLDGTGAFSGANVLTFGAGSRLTVL.